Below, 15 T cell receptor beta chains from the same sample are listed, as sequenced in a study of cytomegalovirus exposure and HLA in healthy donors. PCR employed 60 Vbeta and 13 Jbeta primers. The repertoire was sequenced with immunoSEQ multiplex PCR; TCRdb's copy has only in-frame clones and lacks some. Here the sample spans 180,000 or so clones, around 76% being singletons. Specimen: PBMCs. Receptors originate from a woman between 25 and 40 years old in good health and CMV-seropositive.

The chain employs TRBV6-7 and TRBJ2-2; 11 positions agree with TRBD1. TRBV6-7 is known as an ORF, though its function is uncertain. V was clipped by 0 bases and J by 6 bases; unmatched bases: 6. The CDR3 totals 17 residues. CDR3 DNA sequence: TGTGCCAGCAGTTACTCTTCAGGGACAGGGGGTTCCGGGGAGCTGTTTTTT. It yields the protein CASSYSSGTGGSGELFF.

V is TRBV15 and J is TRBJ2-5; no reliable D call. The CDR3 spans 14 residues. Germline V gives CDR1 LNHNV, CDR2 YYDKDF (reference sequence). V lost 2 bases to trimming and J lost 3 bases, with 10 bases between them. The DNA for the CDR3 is TGTGCCACCAGCAGACTTAATTCGGAAGAGACCCAGTACTTC. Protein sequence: CATSRLNSEETQYF.

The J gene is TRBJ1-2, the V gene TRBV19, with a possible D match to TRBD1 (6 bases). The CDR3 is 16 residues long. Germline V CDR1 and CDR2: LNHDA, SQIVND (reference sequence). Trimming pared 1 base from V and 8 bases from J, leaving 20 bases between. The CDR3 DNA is TGTGCCAGTAGTATAGTTGAACCCAGGGGCAAATACGGCTACACCTTC. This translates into CASSIVEPRGKYGYTF.

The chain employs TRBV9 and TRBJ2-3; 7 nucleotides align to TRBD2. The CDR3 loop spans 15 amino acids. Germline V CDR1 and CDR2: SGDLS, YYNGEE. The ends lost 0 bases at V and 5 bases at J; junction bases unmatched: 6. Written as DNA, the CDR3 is TGTGCCAGCAGCGTAGATGGCGGGAGTGGAGATACGCAGTATTTT. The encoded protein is CASSVDGGSGDTQYF.

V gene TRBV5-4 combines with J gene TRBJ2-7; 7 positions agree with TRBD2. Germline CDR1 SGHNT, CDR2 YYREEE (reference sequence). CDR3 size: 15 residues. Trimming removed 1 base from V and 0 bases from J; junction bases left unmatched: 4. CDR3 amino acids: CASSLWASGSYEQYF. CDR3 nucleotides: TGTGCCAGCAGCTTGTGGGCTAGCGGCTCCTACGAGCAGTACTTC.

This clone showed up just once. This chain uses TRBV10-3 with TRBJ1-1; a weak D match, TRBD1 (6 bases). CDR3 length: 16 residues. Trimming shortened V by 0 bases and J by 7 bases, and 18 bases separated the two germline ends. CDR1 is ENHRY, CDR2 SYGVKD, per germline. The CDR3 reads CAISESLGGVEVEAFF. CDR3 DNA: TGTGCCATCAGTGAGTCTTTAGGGGGGGTTGAGGTTGAAGCTTTCTTT.

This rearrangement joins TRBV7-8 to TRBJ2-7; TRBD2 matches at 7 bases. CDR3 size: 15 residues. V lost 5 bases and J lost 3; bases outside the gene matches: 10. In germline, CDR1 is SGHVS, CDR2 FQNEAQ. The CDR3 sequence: CASSPLVGGDYEQYF. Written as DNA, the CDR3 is TGTGCCAGCAGCCCCCTTGTTGGGGGGGACTACGAGCAGTACTTC.

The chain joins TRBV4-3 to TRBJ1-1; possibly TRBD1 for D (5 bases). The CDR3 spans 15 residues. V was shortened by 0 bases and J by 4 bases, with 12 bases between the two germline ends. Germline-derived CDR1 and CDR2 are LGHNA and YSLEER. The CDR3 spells CASSQDLSRVTEAFF. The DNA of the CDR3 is TGCGCCAGCAGCCAAGATCTTTCCAGGGTCACTGAAGCTTTCTTT.

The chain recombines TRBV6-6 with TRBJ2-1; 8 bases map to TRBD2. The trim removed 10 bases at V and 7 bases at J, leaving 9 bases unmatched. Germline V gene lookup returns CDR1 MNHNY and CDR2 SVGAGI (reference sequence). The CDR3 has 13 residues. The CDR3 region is CATLLAAHNEQFF. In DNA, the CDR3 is TGTGCCACGTTACTAGCGGCCCATAATGAGCAGTTCTTC.

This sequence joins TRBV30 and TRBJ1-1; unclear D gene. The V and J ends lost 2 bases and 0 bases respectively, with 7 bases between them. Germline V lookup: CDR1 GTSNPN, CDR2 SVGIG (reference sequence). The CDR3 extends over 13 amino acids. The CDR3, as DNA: TGTGCCTGGAGTAGGGAGTTGAACACTGAAGCTTTCTTT. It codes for CAWSRELNTEAFF.

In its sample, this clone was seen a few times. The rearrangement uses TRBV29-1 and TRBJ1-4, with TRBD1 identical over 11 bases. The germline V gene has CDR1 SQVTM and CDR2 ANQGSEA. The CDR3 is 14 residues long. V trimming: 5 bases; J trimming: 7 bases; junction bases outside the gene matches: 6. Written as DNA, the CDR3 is TGCAGCGTTCTCCCGGGGACAGGGGGTGAAAAACTGTTTTTT. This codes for CSVLPGTGGEKLFF.

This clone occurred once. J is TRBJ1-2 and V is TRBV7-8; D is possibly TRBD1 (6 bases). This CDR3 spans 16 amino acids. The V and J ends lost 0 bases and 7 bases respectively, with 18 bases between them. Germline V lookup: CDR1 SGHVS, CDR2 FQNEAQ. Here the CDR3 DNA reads TGTGCCAGCAGCTTAGCGCTTCTGGGGGCGGAGAGTGGCTACACCTTC. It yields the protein CASSLALLGAESGYTF.

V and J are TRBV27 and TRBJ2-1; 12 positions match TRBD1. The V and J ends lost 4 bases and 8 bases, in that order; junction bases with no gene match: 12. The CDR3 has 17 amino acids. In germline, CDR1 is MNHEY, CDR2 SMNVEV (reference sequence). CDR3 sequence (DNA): TGTGCCAGCAGTTCCAACCCTCGGGACAGGGGGCTCTATGAGCAGTTCTTC. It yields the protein CASSSNPRDRGLYEQFF.

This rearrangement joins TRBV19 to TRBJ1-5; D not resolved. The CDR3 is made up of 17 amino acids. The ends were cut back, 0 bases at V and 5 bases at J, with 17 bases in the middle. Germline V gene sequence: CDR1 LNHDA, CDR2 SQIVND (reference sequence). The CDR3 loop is CASSIDPRLGSDQPQHF. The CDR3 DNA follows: TGTGCCAGTAGTATAGACCCCCGTCTTGGAAGCGATCAGCCCCAGCATTTT.

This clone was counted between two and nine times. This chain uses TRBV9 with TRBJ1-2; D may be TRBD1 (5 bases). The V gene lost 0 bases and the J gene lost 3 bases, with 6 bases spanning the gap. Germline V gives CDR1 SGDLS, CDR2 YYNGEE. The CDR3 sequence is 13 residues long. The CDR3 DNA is TGTGCCAGCAGCGTAGCAGGGTACTATGGCTACACCTTC. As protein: CASSVAGYYGYTF.